This T cell receptor (beta chain) is drawn from a study of CD4 and CD8 cells across lung adenocarcinoma regions. Localized lung adenocarcinoma, a non-small cell lung cancer, affected the donors. The CDR3 is made up of 16 amino acids. The ends were cut back, 4 bases at V and 1 base at J, with 14 bases in the middle. Germline V gene data show CDR1 as MNHNS and CDR2 as SASEGT. TCRdb recomputed calls from the PCR reads with MiXCR, one row per CDR3 protein. The data contain about 12,000 distinct CDR3 sequences, about 50% of them singletons. The sample consisted of CD8+ T cells from the center of a lung tumor. The V and J genes are TRBV6-1 and TRBJ2-1; D possibly corresponds to TRBD2 (6 bases). This TCR derives from a female donor with lung adenocarcinoma. The CD4 and CD8 labels of this study may be unreliable. The CDR3 reads CASSVGASVSYNEQFF. CDR3 bases: TGTGCCAGCAGTGTTGGGGCTAGCGTATCCTACAATGAGCAGTTCTTC.